Shown below are 17 T cell receptor beta chains from a single sample sequenced in a study of identical twins. TCRdb reanalysed the 5' RACE reads using MiXCR and keeps one entry per CDR3 protein. The sample yields hundreds of thousands of distinct CDR3 sequences, around 6% seen once. The sequencing sample was made of naive T cells sorted from blood. These receptors were taken from a young man in good health.

This chain joins TRBV6-1 and TRBJ2-7; D gene uncertain. This CDR3 is built from 13 residues. The V end lost 6 bases, the J end lost 2 bases, and 11 bases lay between the germline ends. The V gene's germline CDR1 is MNHNS and CDR2 SASEGT. DNA for the CDR3: TGTGCCAGCAGGGGCCCAGGACCCTACGAGCAGTACTTC. Protein product: CASRGPGPYEQYF.

This clonotype came up many times. The rearrangement links TRBV10-3 to TRBJ1-6; 11 positions match TRBD1. This CDR3 has 14 residues. The V segment lost 6 bases and the J segment 10 bases; nucleotides outside the gene matches: 5. Germline V gene sequence: CDR1 ENHRY, CDR2 SYGVKD. The CDR3 region has the DNA TGTGCCATCAGCCCGGGACAGGGGGGCTCACCCCTCCACTTT. As protein: CAISPGQGGSPLHF.

This clonotype has a count of ten or more. This chain uses TRBV13 with TRBJ1-2, with D unclear. The germline V and J ends were trimmed by 5 bases and 10 bases, with 14 bases remaining between them. Per germline, CDR1 PRHDT and CDR2 FYEKMQ (reference sequence). This CDR3 has 12 amino acids. CDR3 sequence: CASSRLGRDYTF. The CDR3, as DNA: TGTGCCAGCAGCCGCCTCGGACGGGACTACACCTTC.

This clonotype was counted a few times. The V call is TRBV19, the J call TRBJ1-1; TRBD1 aligns across 9 bases. The trim removed 2 bases at V and 1 base at J, leaving 2 bases unmatched. CDR1 and CDR2 (germline): LNHDA, SQIVND (reference sequence). The CDR3 sequence is 15 residues long. The CDR3 sequence is CASSIRGQGNTEAFF. CDR3 sequence (DNA): TGTGCCAGTAGTATAAGGGGACAGGGGAACACTGAAGCTTTCTTT.

This clonotype occurred many times. This chain connects TRBV29-1 to TRBJ1-1, with TRBD1 matching over 8 bases. This CDR3 has 15 residues. Unmatched junction bases numbered 9, after V lost 3 bases and J lost 3 bases. CDR1 is SQVTM and CDR2 is ANQGSEA in the germline V gene. The CDR3: CSVETEDRGYTEAFF. The CDR3 coding sequence is TGCAGCGTTGAGACAGAAGACAGGGGATACACTGAAGCTTTCTTT.

There are many counts of this clonotype. The chain combines TRBV7-2 with TRBJ1-6; D not resolved. The CDR3 is made up of 12 amino acids. V was cut by 3 bases and J by 9 bases, with 6 bases left in between. The germline CDR1 and CDR2 sequences are SGHTA and FQGNSA. The CDR3 protein is CASSLLSSPLHF. The CDR3 nucleotides read TGTGCCAGCAGCTTGCTGTCTTCACCCCTCCACTTT.

In this sample, this clonotype turned up many times. This chain links TRBV10-3 with TRBJ2-6; D is undetermined. Germline V gene lookup returns CDR1 ENHRY and CDR2 SYGVKD. Trimming took 8 bases from V and 0 from J, leaving 5 bases between them. This CDR3 is 13 amino acids long. The CDR3, as DNA: TGTGCCATCGGTCTCTCTGGGGCCAACGTCCTGACTTTC. Protein: CAIGLSGANVLTF.

This clonotype was found many times. This chain connects TRBV12-3 or TRBV12-4 to TRBJ2-1, with no clear D. The CDR3 totals 14 residues. Trimming took off 2 bases at V and 4 bases at J, with 9 bases between the two ends. The CDR3 protein is CASSLRGAYNEQFF. The CDR3 region has the DNA TGTGCCAGCAGTTTAAGAGGAGCGTACAATGAGCAGTTCTTC.

The sample holds a few counts of this clonotype. CDR3 sequence reads: CASSYQPRGGSSYNEQFF. The CDR3 nucleotides read TGTGCCAGCAGCTACCAACCAAGGGGCGGAAGCTCCTACAATGAGCAGTTCTTC. The genes are TRBV7-8 and TRBJ2-1, with a possible D match to TRBD1 (5 bases). There are 18 residues in the CDR3. The germline V gene encodes CDR1 SGHVS and CDR2 FQNEAQ. V was cut by 4 bases and J by 0 bases, with 19 bases left in between. The full variable domain, rest sourced from reference TRBV7-8 and TRBJ2-1, is GAGVSQSPRYKVAKRGQDVALRCDPISGHVSLFWYQQALGQGPEFLTYFQNEAQLDKSGLPSDRFFAERPEGSVSTLKIQRTQQEDSAVYLCASSYQPRGGSSYNEQFFGPGTRLTVL.

This clonotype was counted many times. The chain links TRBV24-1 to TRBJ2-5; D is unclear. Germline V gene lookup returns CDR1 KGHDR and CDR2 SFDVKD. V shed 5 bases and J shed 1 base, with 19 bases lying between them. This CDR3 has 17 residues. In nucleotides, the CDR3 is TGTGCCACCAGTGCCCCCCCGGGCAGGACGGGCCAAGAGACCCAGTACTTC. Translation: CATSAPPGRTGQETQYF.

This clonotype was counted between two and nine times. The J gene is TRBJ2-7, the V gene TRBV7-2; 9 nucleotides line up with TRBD1. V was clipped by 4 bases and J by 4 bases; unmatched bases: 5. Germline V CDR1 and CDR2: SGHTA, FQGNSA. The CDR3 is made up of 14 amino acids. CDR3 bases: TGTGCCAGCAGCTCTACAGGGGGCCAATACGAGCAGTACTTC. Translating it yields CASSSTGGQYEQYF.

This clonotype was observed at least ten times. The chain is built from TRBV10-2 and TRBJ2-5; 8 nucleotides match TRBD1. This CDR3 spans 14 amino acids. Germline CDR1 WSHSY, CDR2 SAAADI. The ends lost 3 bases at V and 6 bases at J; junction bases unmatched: 6. This chain's CDR3 is CASSDRGPLKTQYF. The DNA of the CDR3 is TGCGCCAGCAGTGACAGGGGGCCCCTTAAGACCCAGTACTTC.

This clonotype has ten or more counts. The J gene is TRBJ1-1, the V gene TRBV5-5; no firm D call. V lost 1 base to trimming and J lost 6 bases, with 13 bases between them. Germline V gene sequence: CDR1 SGHKS, CDR2 YYEKEE (reference sequence). There are 14 residues in the CDR3. CDR3 coding DNA: TGTGCCAGCAGCTTGACACAATCGCGGCCTGAAGCTTTCTTT. Its translation is CASSLTQSRPEAFF.

A few counts support this clonotype. The gene calls are TRBV14 and TRBJ2-2; D unresolved. The germline V and J ends were trimmed by 1 base and 9 bases, with 15 bases remaining between them. The CDR3 is 15 amino acids. The V gene's germline CDR1 is SGHDN and CDR2 FVKESK. CDR3 amino acids: CASSQVGFLRRELFF. The CDR3, as DNA: TGTGCCAGCAGCCAAGTTGGCTTCTTGAGGAGGGAGCTGTTTTTT.

This clonotype was seen ten or more times. This sequence joins TRBV5-1 and TRBJ2-1, with D maybe TRBD2 (6 bases). Trimming cost V 4 bases and J 10 bases, with 18 bases left between them. Per germline, CDR1 SGHRS and CDR2 YFSETQ. The CDR3 is 14 amino acids. In nucleotides, the CDR3 is TGCGCCAGCAGCCGCGGGACCCCTGGGTTGGAGCAGTTCTTC. This codes for CASSRGTPGLEQFF.

This clonotype was detected many times. The rearrangement uses TRBV20-1 and TRBJ2-5; TRBD2 matches 9 bases. CDR3 length: 14 residues. The V gene's germline CDR1 is DFQATT and CDR2 SNEGSKA (reference sequence). The trim removed 3 bases at V and 5 bases at J, leaving 7 bases unmatched. The chain's CDR3 is CSARNLAGMETQYF. For the CDR3, the DNA is TGCAGTGCTAGGAACCTAGCGGGAATGGAGACCCAGTACTTC.

This clonotype was counted only a few times. J is TRBJ2-3 and V is TRBV29-1, with D possibly matching TRBD2 (6 bases). Per the germline V gene, CDR1 is SQVTM and CDR2 is ANQGSEA. Trimming left V 3 bases short and J 0 bases short, with 10 bases between. This CDR3 contains 14 residues. CDR3 in amino acids: CSVEGGKSTDTQYF. The DNA of the CDR3 is TGCAGCGTTGAGGGGGGAAAGAGCACAGATACGCAGTATTTT.